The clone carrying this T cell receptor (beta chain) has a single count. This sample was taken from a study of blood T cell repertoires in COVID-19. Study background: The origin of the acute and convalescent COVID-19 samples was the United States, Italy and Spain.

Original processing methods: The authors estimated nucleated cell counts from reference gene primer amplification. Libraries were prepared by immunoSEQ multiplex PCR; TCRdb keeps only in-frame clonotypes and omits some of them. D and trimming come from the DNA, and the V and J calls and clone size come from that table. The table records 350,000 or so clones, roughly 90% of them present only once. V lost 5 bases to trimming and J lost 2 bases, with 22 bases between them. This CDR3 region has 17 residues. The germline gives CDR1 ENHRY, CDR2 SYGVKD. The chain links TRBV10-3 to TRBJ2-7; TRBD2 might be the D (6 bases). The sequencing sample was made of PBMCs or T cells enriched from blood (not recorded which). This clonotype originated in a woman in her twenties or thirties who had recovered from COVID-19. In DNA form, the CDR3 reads TGTGCCATCAGTCGCTCTTCGCGGGTTAGCGGCACCTACGAGCAGTACTTC. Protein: CAISRSSRVSGTYEQYF.